Presented here are 9 T cell receptor beta chains from one specimen sequenced in a study of T cell clonality in common variable immunodeficiency. Whole-study findings and limits: In common variable immunodeficiency, TCR beta chains reportedly carried fewer deletions and N-nucleotide insertions.

Clones were read by immunoSEQ multiplex PCR, and TCRdb kept only the in-frame ones, dropping some. The sample shows approximately 26,000 clones, none of them appearing just once. What these receptors recognize is not known. Input material: peripheral blood mononuclear cells. Source of these receptors: a human donor with common variable immunodeficiency.

To note about this clone: The read ends 3 residues shy of where the CDR3 ends; the end is completed using the germline J gene. The chain couples TRBV2 to TRBJ1-5; 9 positions agree with TRBD1. Germline trimming cut 2 bases from V and 2 bases from J; bases unmatched to any gene: 1. This CDR3 is 15 amino acids long. Per the germline V gene, CDR1 is SNHLY and CDR2 is FYNNEI. CDR3 sequence reads: CASSEWTGGNQPQHF. The sequenced CDR3 bases are TGTGCCAGCAGTGAATGGACAGGGGGCAATCAGCCC.

The part of the CDR3 DNA that was read is TGTGCCAGTAGTCTAACCGGGACAGGGGACTCACCC. Encoded protein: CASSLTGTGDSP. The CDR3 reads in full as CASSLTGTGDSPLHF. The chain is built from TRBV19 and TRBJ1-6; 10 nucleotides agree with TRBD1. The read halts 3 residues ahead of the CDR3 end, with the missing end drawn from the germline J gene. CDR3 length: 15 amino acids. The germline V gene encodes CDR1 LNHDA and CDR2 SQIVND (reference sequence). The V and J ends lost 5 bases and 10 bases, in that order; junction bases with no gene match: 8.

Judged by abundance, this clone is medium-sized (0.01 to 0.1%). The read stops 3 residues short of the end of the CDR3; the missing end is completed from the germline J gene. The genes are TRBV5-1 and TRBJ2-1; maybe TRBD2 (5 bases). CDR1 and CDR2 (germline): SGHRS, YFSETQ. The CDR3 has 15 residues. Trimming removed 3 bases from V and 4 bases from J, with 14 bases in between. This CDR3 is CASSSRLRDYNEQFF. The DNA read from the CDR3 is TGCGCCAGCAGCTCCCGACTAAGGGATTACAATGAG.

This clone was picked up many times. CDR3 sequence: CASSAPMGGTTEAFF. The CDR3 bases that were read are TGTGCCAGCAGCGCTCCCATGGGGGGTACCACTGAA. The chain uses TRBV5-6 and TRBJ1-1; D is possibly TRBD1 (5 bases). The CDR3 end lies 3 residues beyond the end of the read and is filled in from the germline J gene. Trimming removed 4 bases at V and 4 bases at J, with 17 bases between. Per germline, CDR1 SGHDT and CDR2 YYEEEE. This CDR3 is built from 15 residues. The full variable domain, with the rest looked up from reference TRBV5-6 and TRBJ1-1, is DAGVTQSPTHLIKTRGQQVTLRCSPKSGHDTVSWYQQALGQGPQFIFQYYEEEERQRGNFPDRFSGHQFPNYSSELNVNALLLGDSALYLCASSAPMGGTTEAFFGQGTRLTVV.

Regarding this clone: The read halts 3 residues ahead of the CDR3 end, with the missing end drawn from the germline J gene. V and J are TRBV23-1 and TRBJ2-2; 7 bases align to TRBD2. TRBV23-1 is filed as an ORF, its function uncertain. There are 16 residues in the CDR3. V shed 7 bases and J 4 bases; nucleotides not matched to a gene: 12. Incomplete CDR3 DNA: TGCGCCAGCACCCCTCGCATCGGGGGGATCACCGGGGAG. Translation: CASTPRIGGITGE. The whole CDR3 is CASTPRIGGITGELFF.

This clone was observed a handful of times. The DNA ends 3 residues before the CDR3 does, and the rest of the CDR3 is filled in from the germline J gene. The rearrangement links TRBV7-3 to TRBJ2-1, with 7 bases matching TRBD2. CDR3 length equals 16 residues. Trimming at V came to 1 base and at J to 4 bases, leaving 7 bases not matched to a gene. Germline V lookup: CDR1 SGHTA, CDR2 FQGTGA. The CDR3 loop is CASSLKSGVGYNEQFF. The CDR3 DNA, read in part, is TGTGCCAGCAGCTTAAAGAGCGGGGTTGGTTACAATGAG.

This clone was detected ten times or more. The observed sequence ends 3 residues before the CDR3 terminus, with the missing tail filled in from the germline J gene. V and J are TRBV7-9 and TRBJ2-5; no reliable D call. V was clipped by 8 bases and J by 4 bases, with 11 bases between them. Per germline, CDR1 SEHNR and CDR2 FQNEAQ (reference sequence). CDR3 length equals 12 residues. Here the CDR3 reads CASAPSTETQYF. The covered CDR3 bases are TGTGCCAGCGCTCCGAGCACAGAGACC.

In its sample, this clone was seen a few times. The sequenced fragment ends 3 residues before the CDR3 boundary, so the rest is inferred from the germline J gene. The chain links TRBV19 to TRBJ1-5, with 7 positions matching TRBD1. Looked up from germline, CDR1 is LNHDA and CDR2 is SQIVND (reference sequence). The CDR3 sequence is 14 residues long. V shed 8 bases and J 5 bases; nucleotides not matched to a gene: 9. The CDR3 bases that were read are TGTGCCAGTCAGAGGGGGCCCGGATATCAGCCC. This codes for CASQRGPGYQP. The CDR3 as a whole reads CASQRGPGYQPQHF.

Details on this clone: Sequencing ends 3 residues short of the CDR3 end; the germline J gene provides the rest. The rearrangement uses TRBV7-3 and TRBJ2-1, with D unclear. V lost 2 bases to trimming and J lost 9 bases, with 11 bases between them. In germline, CDR1 is SGHTA, CDR2 FQGTGA. This CDR3 has 13 residues. CDR3 region: CASSLGGLGEQFF. CDR3 DNA, as far as it was read: TGTGCCAGCAGCTTAGGCGGATTGGGTGAG.